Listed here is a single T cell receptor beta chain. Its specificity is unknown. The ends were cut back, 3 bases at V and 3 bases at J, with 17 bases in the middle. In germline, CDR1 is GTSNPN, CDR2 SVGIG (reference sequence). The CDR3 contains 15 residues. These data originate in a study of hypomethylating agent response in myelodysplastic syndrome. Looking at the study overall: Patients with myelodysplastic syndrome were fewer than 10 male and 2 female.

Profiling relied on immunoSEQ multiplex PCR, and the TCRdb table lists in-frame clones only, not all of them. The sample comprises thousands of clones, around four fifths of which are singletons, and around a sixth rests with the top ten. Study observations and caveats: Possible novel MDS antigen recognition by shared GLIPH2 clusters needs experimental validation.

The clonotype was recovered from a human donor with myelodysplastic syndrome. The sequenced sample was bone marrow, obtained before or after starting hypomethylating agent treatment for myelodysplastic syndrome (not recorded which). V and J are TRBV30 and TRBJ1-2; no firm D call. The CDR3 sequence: CAWSPGLPTYYGYTF. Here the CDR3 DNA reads TGTGCCTGGAGCCCAGGCCTCCCTACTTACTATGGCTACACCTTC.